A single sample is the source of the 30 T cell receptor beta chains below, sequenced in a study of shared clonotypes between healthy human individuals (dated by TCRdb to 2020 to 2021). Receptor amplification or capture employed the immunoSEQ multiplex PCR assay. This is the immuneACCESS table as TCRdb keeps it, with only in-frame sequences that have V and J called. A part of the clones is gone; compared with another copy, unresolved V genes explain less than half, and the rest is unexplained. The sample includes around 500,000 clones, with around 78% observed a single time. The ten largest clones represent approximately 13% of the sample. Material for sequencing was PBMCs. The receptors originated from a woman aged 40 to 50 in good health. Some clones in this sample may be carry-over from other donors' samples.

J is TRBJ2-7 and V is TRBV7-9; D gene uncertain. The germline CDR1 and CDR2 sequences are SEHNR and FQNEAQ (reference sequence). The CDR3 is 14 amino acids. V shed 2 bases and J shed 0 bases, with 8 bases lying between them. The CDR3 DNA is TGTGCCAGCAGCTTAAACCCAGCCTCCTACGAGCAGTACTTC. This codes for CASSLNPASYEQYF.

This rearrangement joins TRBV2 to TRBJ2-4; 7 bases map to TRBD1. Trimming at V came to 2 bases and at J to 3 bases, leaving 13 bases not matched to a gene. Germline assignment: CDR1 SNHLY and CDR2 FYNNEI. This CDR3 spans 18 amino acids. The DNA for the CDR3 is TGTGCCAGCAGTGAAAGGGATCTCCGGCAGGGGGACAAAAACATTCAGTACTTC. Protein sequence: CASSERDLRQGDKNIQYF.

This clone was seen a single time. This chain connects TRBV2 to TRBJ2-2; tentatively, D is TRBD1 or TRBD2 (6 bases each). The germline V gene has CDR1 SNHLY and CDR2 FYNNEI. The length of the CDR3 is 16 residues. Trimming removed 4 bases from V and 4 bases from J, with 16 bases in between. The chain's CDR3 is CASSVGGGLSTGELFF. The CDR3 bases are TGTGCCAGCAGTGTAGGGGGAGGCCTCAGCACCGGGGAGCTGTTTTTT.

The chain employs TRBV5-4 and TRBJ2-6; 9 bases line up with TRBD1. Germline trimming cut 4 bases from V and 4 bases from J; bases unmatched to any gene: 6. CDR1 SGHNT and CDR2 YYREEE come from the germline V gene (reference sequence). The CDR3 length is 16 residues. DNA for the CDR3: TGTGCCAGCAGCCTGTGGACAGGGGCAGGGGCCAACGTCCTGACTTTC. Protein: CASSLWTGAGANVLTF. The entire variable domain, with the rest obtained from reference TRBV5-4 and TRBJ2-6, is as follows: ETGVTQSPTHLIKTRGQQVTLRCSSQSGHNTVSWYQQALGQGPQFIFQYYREEENGRGNFPPRFSGLQFPNYSSELNVNALELDDSALYLCASSLWTGAGANVLTFGAGSRLTVL.

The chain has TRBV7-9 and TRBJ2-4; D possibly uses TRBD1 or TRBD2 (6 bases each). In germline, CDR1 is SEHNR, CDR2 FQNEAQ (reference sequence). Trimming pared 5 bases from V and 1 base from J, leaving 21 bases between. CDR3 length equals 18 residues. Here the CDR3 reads CASSPLEGGFGAKNIQYF. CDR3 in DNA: TGTGCCAGCAGCCCCTTGGAAGGGGGGTTTGGGGCCAAAAACATTCAGTACTTC.

CDR3 loop: CASSTGGSGGYQETQYF. The CDR3, as DNA: TGTGCCAGTAGTACAGGGGGAAGTGGGGGATATCAAGAGACCCAGTACTTC. The chain has TRBV19 and TRBJ2-5, with 7 nucleotides matching TRBD1. From germline, CDR1 is LNHDA and CDR2 SQIVND (reference sequence). The CDR3 covers 17 residues. Trimming removed 4 bases from V and 2 bases from J; junction bases left unmatched: 13.

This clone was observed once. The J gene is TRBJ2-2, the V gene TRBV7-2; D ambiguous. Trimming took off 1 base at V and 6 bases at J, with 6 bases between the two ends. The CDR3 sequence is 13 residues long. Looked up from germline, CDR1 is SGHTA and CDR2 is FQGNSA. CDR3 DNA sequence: TGTGCCAGCAGCTTAGAGTTCCCCGGGGAGCTGTTTTTT. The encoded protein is CASSLEFPGELFF.

CDR3: CASSLAGEVETQYF. DNA for the CDR3: TGTGCCAGCTCACTAGCGGGAGAGGTGGAGACCCAGTACTTC. This sequence joins TRBV18 and TRBJ2-5; TRBD2 matches at 9 bases. Trimming at V came to 4 bases and at J to 5 bases, leaving 5 bases not matched to a gene. Germline V gene sequence: CDR1 KGHSH, CDR2 LQKENI. CDR3 length: 14 amino acids.

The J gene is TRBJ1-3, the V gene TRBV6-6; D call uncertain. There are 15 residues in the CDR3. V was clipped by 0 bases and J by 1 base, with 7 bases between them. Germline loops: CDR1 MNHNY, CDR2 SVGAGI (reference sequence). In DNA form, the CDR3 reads TGTGCCAGCAGTTACTCGCAATCATCTGGAAACACCATATATTTT. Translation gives CASSYSQSSGNTIYF.

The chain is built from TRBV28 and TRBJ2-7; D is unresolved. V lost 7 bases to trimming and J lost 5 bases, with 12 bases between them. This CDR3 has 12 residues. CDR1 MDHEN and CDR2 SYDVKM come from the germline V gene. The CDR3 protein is CASTSRLDEQYF. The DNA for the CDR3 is TGTGCCAGCACCTCGCGTCTGGACGAGCAGTACTTC.

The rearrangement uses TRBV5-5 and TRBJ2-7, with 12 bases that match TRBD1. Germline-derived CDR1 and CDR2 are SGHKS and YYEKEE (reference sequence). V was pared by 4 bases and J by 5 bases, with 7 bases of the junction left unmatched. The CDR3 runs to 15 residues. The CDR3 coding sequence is TGTGCCAGCAGCCCCGGGACAGGGGGCAACGACGAGCAGTACTTC. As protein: CASSPGTGGNDEQYF. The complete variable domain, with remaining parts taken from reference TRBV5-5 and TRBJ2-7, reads DAGVTQSPTHLIKTRGQQVTLRCSPISGHKSVSWYQQVLGQGPQFIFQYYEKEERGRGNFPDRFSARQFPNYSSELNVNALLLGDSALYLCASSPGTGGNDEQYFGPGTRLTVT.

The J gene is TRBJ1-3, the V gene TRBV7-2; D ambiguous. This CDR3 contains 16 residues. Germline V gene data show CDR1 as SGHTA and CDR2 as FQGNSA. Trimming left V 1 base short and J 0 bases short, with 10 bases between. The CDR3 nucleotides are TGTGCCAGCAGCTTAGGCAGCCTTCTCTCTGGAAACACCATATATTTT. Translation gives CASSLGSLLSGNTIYF.

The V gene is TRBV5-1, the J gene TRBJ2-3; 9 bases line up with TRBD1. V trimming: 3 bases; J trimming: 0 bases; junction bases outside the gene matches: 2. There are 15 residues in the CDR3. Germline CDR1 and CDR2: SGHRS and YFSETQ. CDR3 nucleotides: TGCGCCAGCAGCTGGGGACAGGGAAGCACAGATACGCAGTATTTT. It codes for CASSWGQGSTDTQYF.

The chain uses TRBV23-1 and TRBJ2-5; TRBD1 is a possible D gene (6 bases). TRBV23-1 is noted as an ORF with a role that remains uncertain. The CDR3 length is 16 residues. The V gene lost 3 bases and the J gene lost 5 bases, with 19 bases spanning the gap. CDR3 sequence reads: CASSQKNRVIGETQYF. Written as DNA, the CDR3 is TGCGCCAGCAGTCAGAAAAACAGGGTTATTGGGGAGACCCAGTACTTC.

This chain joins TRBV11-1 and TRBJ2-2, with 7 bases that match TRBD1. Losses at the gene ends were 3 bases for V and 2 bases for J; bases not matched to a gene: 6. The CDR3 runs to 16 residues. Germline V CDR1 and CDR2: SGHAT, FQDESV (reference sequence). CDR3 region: CASSFLQGSNTGELFF. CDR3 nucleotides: TGTGCCAGCAGCTTTCTACAGGGGTCCAACACCGGGGAGCTGTTTTTT.

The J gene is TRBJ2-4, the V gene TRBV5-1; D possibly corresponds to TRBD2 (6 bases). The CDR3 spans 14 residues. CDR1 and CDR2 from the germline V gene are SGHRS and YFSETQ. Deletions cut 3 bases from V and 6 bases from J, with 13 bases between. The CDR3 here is CASSSSMGGNIQYF. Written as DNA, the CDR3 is TGCGCCAGCAGCTCAAGTATGGGGGGAAACATTCAGTACTTC.

The CDR3 sequence: CASSDSIRDQETQYF. In nucleotides, the CDR3 is TGTGCCAGCAGTGACTCGATCCGAGACCAAGAGACCCAGTACTTC. V gene TRBV6-4 combines with J gene TRBJ2-5, with no clear D. The CDR3 covers 15 residues. The V end lost 0 bases, the J end lost 0 bases, and 8 bases lay between the germline ends. Germline CDR1 and CDR2: MRHNA and SNTAGT.

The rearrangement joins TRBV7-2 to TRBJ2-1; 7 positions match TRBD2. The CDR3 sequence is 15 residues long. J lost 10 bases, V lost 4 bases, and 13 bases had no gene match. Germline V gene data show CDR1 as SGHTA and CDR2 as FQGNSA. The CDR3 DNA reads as TGTGCCAGCAGCTCTCCCAGGAGACTAGCCGGCGAGCAGTTCTTC. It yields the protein CASSSPRRLAGEQFF.

The CDR3 sequence is CASSQASYEQYF. CDR3 DNA sequence: TGTGCCAGCAGCCAGGCTAGCTACGAGCAGTACTTC. The chain combines TRBV4-2 with TRBJ2-7; no reliable D call. Germline V gene sequence: CDR1 LGHNA, CDR2 YNFKEQ. CDR3 size: 12 residues. Between the trimmed V and J ends, which lost 3 bases and 3 bases, there was a span of 6 bases.

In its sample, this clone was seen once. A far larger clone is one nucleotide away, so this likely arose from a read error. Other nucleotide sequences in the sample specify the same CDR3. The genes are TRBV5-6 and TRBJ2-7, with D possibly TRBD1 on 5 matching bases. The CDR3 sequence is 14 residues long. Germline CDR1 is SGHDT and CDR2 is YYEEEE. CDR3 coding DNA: TGCGCCAGCAGCTGGAGAAGGGGAACCTACGAGCAGTACTTC. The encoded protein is CASSWRRGTYEQYF.

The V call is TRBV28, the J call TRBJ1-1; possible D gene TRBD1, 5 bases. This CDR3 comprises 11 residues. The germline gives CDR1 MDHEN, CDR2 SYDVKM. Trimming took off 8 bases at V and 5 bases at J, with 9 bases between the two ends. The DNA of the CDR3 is TGTGCCAGCGAAAGGGGAACTGAAGCTTTCTTT. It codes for CASERGTEAFF. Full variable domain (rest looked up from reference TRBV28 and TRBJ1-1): DVKVTQSSRYLVKRTGEKVFLECVQDMDHENMFWYRQDPGLGLRLIYFSYDVKMKEKGDIPEGYSVSREKKERFSLILESASTNQTSMYLCASERGTEAFFGQGTRLTVV.

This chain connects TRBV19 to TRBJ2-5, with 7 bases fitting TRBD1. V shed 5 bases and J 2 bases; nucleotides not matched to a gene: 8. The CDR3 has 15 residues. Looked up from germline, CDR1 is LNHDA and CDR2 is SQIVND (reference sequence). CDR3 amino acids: CASSRGQVPQETQYF. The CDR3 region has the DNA TGTGCCAGTAGTCGCGGACAGGTTCCTCAAGAGACCCAGTACTTC.

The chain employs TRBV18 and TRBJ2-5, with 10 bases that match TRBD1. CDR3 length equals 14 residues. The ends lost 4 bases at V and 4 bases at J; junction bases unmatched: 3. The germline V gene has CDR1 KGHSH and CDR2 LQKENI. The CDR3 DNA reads TGTGCCAGCTCACAGGACAGGGGGATAGAGACCCAGTACTTC. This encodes CASSQDRGIETQYF.

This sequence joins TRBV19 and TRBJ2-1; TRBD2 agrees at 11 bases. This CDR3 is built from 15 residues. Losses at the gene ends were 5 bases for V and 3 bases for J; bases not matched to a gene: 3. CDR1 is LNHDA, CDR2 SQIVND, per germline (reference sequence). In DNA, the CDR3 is TGTGCCAGTAGTCTAGCGGGAGGCTTCTACAATGAGCAGTTCTTC. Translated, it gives CASSLAGGFYNEQFF.

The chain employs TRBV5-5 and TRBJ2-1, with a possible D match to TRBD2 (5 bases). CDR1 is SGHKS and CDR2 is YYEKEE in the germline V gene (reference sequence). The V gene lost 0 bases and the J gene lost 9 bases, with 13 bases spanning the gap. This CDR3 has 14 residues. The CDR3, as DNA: TGTGCCAGCAGCTTGGAACTAGGAATTGGTGAGCAGTTCTTC. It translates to CASSLELGIGEQFF.

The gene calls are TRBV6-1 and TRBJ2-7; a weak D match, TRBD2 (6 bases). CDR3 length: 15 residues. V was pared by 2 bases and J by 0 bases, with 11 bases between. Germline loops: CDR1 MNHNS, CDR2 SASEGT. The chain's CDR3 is CASSELDGSSYEQYF. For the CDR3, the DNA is TGTGCCAGCAGTGAACTGGACGGGAGCTCCTACGAGCAGTACTTC.

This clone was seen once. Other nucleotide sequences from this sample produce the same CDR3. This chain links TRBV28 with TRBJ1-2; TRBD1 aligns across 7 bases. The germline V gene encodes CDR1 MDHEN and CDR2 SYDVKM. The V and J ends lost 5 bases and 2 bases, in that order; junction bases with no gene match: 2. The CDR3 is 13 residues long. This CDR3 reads CASSPGGNYGYTF. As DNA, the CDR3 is TGTGCCAGCAGTCCAGGGGGAAACTATGGCTACACCTTC.

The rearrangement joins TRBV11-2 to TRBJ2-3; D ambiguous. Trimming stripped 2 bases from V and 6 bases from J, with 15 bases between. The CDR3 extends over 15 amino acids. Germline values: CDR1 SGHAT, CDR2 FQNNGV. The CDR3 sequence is CASSLRPRSADTQYF. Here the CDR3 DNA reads TGTGCCAGCAGCTTACGCCCTCGTTCGGCGGATACGCAGTATTTT.

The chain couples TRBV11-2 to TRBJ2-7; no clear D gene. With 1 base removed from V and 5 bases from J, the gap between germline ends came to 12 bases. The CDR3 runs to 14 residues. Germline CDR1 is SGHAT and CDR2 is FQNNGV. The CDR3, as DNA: TGTGCCAGCAGCTTAGGGGCCGGACCCCACGAGCAGTACTTC. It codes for CASSLGAGPHEQYF. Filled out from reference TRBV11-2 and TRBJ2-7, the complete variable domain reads EAGVAQSPRYKIIEKRQSVAFWCNPISGHATLYWYQQILGQGPKLLIQFQNNGVVDDSQLPKDRFSAERLKGVDSTLKIQPAKLEDSAVYLCASSLGAGPHEQYFGPGTRLTVT.

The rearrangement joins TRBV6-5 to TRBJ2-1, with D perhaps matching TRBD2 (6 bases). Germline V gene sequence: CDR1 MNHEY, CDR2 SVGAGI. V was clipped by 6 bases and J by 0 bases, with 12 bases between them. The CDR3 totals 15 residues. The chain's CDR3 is CASSKDYLSYNEQFF. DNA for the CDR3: TGTGCCAGCAGCAAGGACTACCTCTCCTACAATGAGCAGTTCTTC.